Given below is one T cell receptor (beta chain) in context. Antigen specificity is unknown. Trimming took 5 bases from V and 3 from J, leaving 16 bases between them. This CDR3 is built from 15 residues. MiXCR, applied by TCRdb to the 5' RACE reads, yields one record per CDR3 protein. The profile covers roughly 150,000 distinct CDR3 sequences, with 13% appearing a single time and 3.3% taken by the ten largest. This entry comes from a study of T-cell memory formation after mild COVID-19. General observations from the study: The study detected some responding clones in pre-infection memory, suggesting cross-reactive memory joined. The authors did not confirm SARS-CoV-2 specificity of second-wave clones peaking day 37.

Source material: PBMCs or a T cell subset sorted from them (not recorded which). This chain uses TRBV12-3 or TRBV12-4 with TRBJ2-5, with D maybe TRBD2 (7 bases). This receptor was identified in a man between 18 and 35 years old who had mild COVID-19 (a few samples of this study predate the infection). Cell type and time point are not known. CDR3 sequence reads: CASSRRGGRKETQYF. In DNA, the CDR3 is TGTGCCAGCAGTCGGAGGGGGGGGAGAAAAGAGACCCAGTACTTC.